The rows below give T cell receptor beta chains drawn from one sample of a study of identical twins. TCRdb re-called the 5' RACE reads through MiXCR, storing one row per CDR3 protein. This sample carries 410,000 or so distinct CDR3 sequences, around a sixth of them seen once, and the ten largest clones take about 12%. The sample consisted of naive T cells sorted from blood. The receptors shown here come from a man aged 45-65 years in good health. Each CDR3 is given with its conserved first and last residue. Each record gives: J gene, V gene, CDR3 protein.

>TRBJ2-1|TRBV6-1
CASRGAGGSYNEQFF
>TRBJ2-2|TRBV20-1
CSASSLGGITGELFF
>TRBJ1-5|TRBV3-1
CASSQVWGTNQPQHF
>TRBJ2-7|TRBV4-2
CASSQDRKTYEQYF
>TRBJ1-1|TRBV3-1
CASSQQDRGNTEAFF
>TRBJ2-1|TRBV7-9
CASSPTLAGGPNEQFF
>TRBJ2-2|TRBV24-1
CATSDPRDARGTGELFF
>TRBJ2-7|TRBV6-5
CASSWDISYEQYF
>TRBJ2-1|TRBV7-2
CASSLVPGRVYNEQFF
>TRBJ2-1|TRBV12-3/TRBV12-4
CASRNGEAQNNEQFF
>TRBJ2-5|TRBV20-1
CSAGDGARGKTQYF
>TRBJ1-2|TRBV12-3/TRBV12-4
CASSLGPGGFYGYSF
>TRBJ1-5|TRBV7-2
CASSLVGISSNQPQHF
>TRBJ2-3|TRBV5-1
CASSLGTSGPDTQYF
>TRBJ2-4|TRBV20-1
CSALVDGRYIQYF
>TRBJ2-7|TRBV5-1
CASNEGTGDYEQYF
>TRBJ2-2|TRBV9
CASSVVPGGTGELFF
>TRBJ1-2|TRBV2
CASRDRAPNYGYTF
>TRBJ1-6|TRBV12-3/TRBV12-4
CASSLQGQGTSPLHF
>TRBJ2-2|TRBV7-9
CASSLALAGGSTGELFF
>TRBJ1-6|TRBV19
CASTYEVGRTNSPLHF
>TRBJ2-5|TRBV2
CASRQDWAETQYF
>TRBJ2-3|TRBV20-1
CSARWTGGSKTDTQYF
>TRBJ1-1|TRBV12-3/TRBV12-4
CASSPRAGKSNTEAFF
>TRBJ2-3|TRBV4-2
CASSQDWGLASTDTQYF
>TRBJ1-1|TRBV7-3
CASSPGQAGSTRAFF
>TRBJ1-5|TRBV12-3/TRBV12-4
CASSPGEVQPQHF
>TRBJ2-3|TRBV10-3
CAISLTGLTDTQYF